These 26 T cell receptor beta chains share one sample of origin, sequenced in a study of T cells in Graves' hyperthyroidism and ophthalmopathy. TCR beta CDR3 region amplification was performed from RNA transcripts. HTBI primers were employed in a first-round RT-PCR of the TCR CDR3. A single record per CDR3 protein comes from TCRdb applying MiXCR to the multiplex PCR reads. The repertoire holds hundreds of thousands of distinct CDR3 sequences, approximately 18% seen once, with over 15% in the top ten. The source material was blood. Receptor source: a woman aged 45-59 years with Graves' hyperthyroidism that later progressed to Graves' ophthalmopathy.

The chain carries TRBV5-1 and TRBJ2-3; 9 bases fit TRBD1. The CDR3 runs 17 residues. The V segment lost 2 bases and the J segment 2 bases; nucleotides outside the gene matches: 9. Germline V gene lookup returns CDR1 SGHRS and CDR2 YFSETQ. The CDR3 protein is CASSFRTGALYTDTQYF. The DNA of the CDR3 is TGCGCCAGCAGCTTCAGGACAGGGGCCCTCTACACAGATACGCAGTATTTT.

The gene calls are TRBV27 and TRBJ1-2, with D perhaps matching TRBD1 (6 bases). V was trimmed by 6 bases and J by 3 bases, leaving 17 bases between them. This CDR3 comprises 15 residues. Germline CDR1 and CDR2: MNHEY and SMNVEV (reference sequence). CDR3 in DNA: TGTGCCAGCAGGTATCTACCCGGGACACACTATGGCTACACCTTC. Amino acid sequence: CASRYLPGTHYGYTF.

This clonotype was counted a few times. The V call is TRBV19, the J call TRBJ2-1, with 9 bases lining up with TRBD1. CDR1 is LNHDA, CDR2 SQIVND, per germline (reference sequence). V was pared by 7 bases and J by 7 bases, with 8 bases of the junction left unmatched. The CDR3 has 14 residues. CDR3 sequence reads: CASIPDRGVNEQFF. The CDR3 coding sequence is TGTGCCAGTATCCCGGACAGGGGAGTTAATGAGCAGTTCTTC.

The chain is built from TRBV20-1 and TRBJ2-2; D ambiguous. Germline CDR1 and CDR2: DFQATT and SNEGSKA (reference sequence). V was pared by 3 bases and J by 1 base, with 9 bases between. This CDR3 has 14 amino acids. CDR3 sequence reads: CSASVGGNTGELFF. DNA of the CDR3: TGCAGTGCTAGTGTGGGCGGGAACACCGGGGAGCTGTTTTTT.

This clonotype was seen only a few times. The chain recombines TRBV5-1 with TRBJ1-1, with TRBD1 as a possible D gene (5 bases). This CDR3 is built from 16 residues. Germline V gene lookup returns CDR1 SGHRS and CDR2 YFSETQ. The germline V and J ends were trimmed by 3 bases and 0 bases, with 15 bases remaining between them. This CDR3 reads CASSSHNRGMNTEAFF. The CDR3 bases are TGCGCCAGCAGCTCACATAACCGGGGGATGAACACTGAAGCTTTCTTT.

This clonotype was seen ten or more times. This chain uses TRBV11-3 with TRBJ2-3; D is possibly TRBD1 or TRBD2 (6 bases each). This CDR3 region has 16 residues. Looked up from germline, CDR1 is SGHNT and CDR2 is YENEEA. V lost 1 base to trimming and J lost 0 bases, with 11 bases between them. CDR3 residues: CASSLGGGRSTDTQYF. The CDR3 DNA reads TGTGCCAGCAGCTTAGGAGGGGGGCGAAGCACAGATACGCAGTATTTT.

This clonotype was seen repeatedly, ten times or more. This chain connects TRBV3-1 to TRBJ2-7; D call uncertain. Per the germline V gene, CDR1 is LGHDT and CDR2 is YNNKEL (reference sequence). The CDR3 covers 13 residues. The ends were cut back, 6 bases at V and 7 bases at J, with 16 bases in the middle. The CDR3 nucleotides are TGTGCCAGCAGGTCGGCCGCAGGACGGGAGCAGTACTTC. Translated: CASRSAAGREQYF.

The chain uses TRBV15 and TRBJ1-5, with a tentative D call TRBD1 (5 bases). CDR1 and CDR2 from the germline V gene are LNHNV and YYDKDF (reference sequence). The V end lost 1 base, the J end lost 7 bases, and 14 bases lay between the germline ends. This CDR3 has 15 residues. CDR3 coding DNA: TGTGCCACCAGCAGAGCCCGGGCCGAGGGGCAGCCCCAGCATTTT. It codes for CATSRARAEGQPQHF.

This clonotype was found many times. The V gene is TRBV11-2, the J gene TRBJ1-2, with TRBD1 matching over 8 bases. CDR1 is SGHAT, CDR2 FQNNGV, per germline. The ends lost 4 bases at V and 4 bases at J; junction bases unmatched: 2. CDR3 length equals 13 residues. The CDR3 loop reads CASSSGGVYGYTF. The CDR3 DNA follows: TGTGCCAGCAGCTCAGGGGGCGTCTATGGCTACACCTTC.

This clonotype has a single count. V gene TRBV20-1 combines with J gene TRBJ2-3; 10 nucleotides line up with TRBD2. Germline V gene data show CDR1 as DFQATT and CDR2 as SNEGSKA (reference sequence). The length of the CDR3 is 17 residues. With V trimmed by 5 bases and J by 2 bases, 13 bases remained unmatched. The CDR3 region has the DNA TGCAGTGCTCTAAACCGGGCTAGCGGGGGATTCACAGATACGCAGTATTTT. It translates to CSALNRASGGFTDTQYF.

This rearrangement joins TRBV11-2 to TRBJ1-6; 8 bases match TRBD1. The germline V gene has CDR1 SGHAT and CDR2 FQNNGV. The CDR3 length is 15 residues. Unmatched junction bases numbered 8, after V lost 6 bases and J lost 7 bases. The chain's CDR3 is CASRLDRGNNSPLHF. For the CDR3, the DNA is TGTGCCAGCAGACTCGACAGGGGTAACAATTCACCCCTCCACTTT.

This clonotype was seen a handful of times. The DNA for the CDR3 is TGTGCCAGCAGCCAAGAGCGGGGGGGCTCCGATACGCAGTATTTT. As protein: CASSQERGGSDTQYF. The chain is built from TRBV3-1 and TRBJ2-3; 9 positions agree with TRBD2. The CDR3 loop spans 15 amino acids. Germline lookup yields CDR1 LGHDT and CDR2 YNNKEL (reference sequence). The V segment lost 0 bases and the J segment 6 bases; nucleotides outside the gene matches: 4.

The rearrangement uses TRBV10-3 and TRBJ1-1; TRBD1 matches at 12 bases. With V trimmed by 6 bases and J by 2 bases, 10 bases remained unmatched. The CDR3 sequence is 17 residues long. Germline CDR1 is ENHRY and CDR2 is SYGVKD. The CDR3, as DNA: TGTGCCATCAGGAGCACACCGGGACAGGGGGCCAACACTGAAGCTTTCTTT. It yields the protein CAIRSTPGQGANTEAFF.

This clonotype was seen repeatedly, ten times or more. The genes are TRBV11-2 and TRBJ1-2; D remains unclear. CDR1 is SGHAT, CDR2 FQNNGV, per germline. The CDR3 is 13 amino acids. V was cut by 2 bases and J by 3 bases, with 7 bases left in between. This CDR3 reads CASSLSADYGYTF. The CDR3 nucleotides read TGTGCCAGCAGCTTATCGGCCGACTATGGCTACACCTTC.

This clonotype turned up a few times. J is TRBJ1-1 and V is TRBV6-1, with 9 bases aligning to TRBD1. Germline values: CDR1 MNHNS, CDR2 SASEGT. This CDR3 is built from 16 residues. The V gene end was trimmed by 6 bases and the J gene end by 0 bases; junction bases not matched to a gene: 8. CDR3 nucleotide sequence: TGTGCCAGCAGACCTGGACAGGGGCAAATGAACACTGAAGCTTTCTTT. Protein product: CASRPGQGQMNTEAFF.

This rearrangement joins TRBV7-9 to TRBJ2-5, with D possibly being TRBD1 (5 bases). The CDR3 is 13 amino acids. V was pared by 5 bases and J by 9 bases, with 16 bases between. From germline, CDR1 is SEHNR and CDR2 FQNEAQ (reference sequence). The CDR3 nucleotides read TGTGCCAGCAGCCCTCTAGGGGCAGGGTCCCAGTACTTC. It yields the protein CASSPLGAGSQYF.

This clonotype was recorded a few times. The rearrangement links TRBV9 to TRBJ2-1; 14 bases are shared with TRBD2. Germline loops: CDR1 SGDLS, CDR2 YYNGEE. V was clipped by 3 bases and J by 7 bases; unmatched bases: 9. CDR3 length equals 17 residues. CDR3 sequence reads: CASSDPTSGGAKNEQFF. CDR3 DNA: TGTGCCAGCAGCGACCCGACTAGCGGGGGGGCGAAGAATGAGCAGTTCTTC.

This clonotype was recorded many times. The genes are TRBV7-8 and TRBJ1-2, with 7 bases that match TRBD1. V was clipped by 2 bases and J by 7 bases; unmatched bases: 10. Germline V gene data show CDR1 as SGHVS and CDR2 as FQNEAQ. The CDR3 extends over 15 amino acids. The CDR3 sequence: CASSLLEGAQGGYTF. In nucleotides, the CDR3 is TGTGCCAGCAGCTTATTAGAGGGGGCTCAAGGTGGCTACACCTTC.

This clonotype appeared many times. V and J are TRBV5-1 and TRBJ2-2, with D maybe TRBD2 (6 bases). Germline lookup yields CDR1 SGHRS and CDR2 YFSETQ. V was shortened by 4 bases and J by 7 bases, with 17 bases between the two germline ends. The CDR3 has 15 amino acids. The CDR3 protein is CASSGRAGGGGELFF. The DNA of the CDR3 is TGCGCCAGCAGCGGCCGGGCCGGGGGAGGCGGGGAGCTGTTTTTT.

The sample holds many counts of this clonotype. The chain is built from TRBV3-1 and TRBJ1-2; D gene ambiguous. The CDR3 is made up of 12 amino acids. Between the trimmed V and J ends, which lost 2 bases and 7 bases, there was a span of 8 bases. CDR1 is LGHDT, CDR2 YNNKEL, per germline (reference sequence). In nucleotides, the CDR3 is TGTGCCAGCAGCCAACTACAAAGTGGCTACACCTTC. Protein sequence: CASSQLQSGYTF.

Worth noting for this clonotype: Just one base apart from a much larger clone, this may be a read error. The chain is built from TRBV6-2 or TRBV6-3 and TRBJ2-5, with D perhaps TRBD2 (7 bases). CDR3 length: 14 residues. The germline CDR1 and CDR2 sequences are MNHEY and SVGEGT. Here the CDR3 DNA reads TGTGCCGGCAGTTCGCGGGGGCCCGCGGAGACCCAGTACTTC. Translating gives CAGSSRGPAETQYF.

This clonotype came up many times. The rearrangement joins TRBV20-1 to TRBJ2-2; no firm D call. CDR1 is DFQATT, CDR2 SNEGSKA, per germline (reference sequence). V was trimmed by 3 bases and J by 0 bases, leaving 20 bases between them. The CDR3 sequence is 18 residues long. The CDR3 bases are TGCAGTGCTAGTTCCCCGGCATCACCGCTCGCGAACACCGGGGAGCTGTTTTTT. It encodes CSASSPASPLANTGELFF.

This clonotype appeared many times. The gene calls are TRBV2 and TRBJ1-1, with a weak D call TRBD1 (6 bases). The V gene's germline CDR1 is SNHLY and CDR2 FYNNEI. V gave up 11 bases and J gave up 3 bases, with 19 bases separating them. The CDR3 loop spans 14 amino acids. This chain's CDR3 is CAGTRQVLDTEAFF. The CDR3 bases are TGTGCCGGCACCCGACAGGTCTTGGACACTGAAGCTTTCTTT. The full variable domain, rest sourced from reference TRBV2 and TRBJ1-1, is EPEVTQTPSHQVTQMGQEVILRCVPISNHLYFYWYRQILGQKVEFLVSFYNNEISEKSEIFDDQFSVERPDGSNFTLKIRSTKLEDSAMYFCAGTRQVLDTEAFFGQGTRLTVV.

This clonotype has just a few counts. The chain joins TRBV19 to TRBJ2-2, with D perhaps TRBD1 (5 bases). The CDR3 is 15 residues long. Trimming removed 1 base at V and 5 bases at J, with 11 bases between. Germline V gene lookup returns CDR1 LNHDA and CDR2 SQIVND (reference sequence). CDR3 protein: CASSIVRTTTGELFF. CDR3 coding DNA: TGTGCCAGTAGTATAGTGAGGACAACTACCGGGGAGCTGTTTTTT.

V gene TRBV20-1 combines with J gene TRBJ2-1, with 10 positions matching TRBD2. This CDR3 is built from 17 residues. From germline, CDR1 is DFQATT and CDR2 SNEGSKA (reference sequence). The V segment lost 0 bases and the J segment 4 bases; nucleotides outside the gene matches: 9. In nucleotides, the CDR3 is TGCAGTGCTAGAGATGATAGCGGGGGGTCCCTTTACAATGAGCAGTTCTTC. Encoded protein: CSARDDSGGSLYNEQFF.

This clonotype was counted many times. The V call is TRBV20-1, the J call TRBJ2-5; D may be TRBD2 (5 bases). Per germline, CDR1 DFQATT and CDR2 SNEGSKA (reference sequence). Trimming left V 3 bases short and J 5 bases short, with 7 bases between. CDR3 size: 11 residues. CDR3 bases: TGCAGTGCTAGGGGAGACGAGACCCAGTACTTC. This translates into CSARGDETQYF.